These T cell receptor beta chains were read from a single sample in a study of radiation and T cells in renal cell carcinoma. TCRdb's table, derived via immunoSEQ multiplex PCR, lists solely in-frame clones and lacks some. The table includes 140,000 to 150,000 clones, about 86% detected once. Sample: blood, taken from a patient whose treatment included radiotherapy and nephrectomy. The receptor source for this set is a woman between 50 and 59 years old with renal cell carcinoma. The CDR3 runs from the conserved cysteine through the conserved F or W. A D gene is named only where the DNA matches it firmly. Where a row states a size, it is once, few, many or the class of an expanded clone; other rows omit it.

size | D | J | V | CDR3 | DNA
. | . | TRBJ2-5 | TRBV4-1 | CASSQVAGTQETQYF | TGCGCCAGCAGCCAAGTCGCAGGGACACAAGAGACCCAGTACTTC
. | . | TRBJ2-1 | TRBV7-2 | CASSLGQGGSDEQFF | TGTGCCAGCAGCTTAGGGCAGGGGGGGAGCGATGAGCAGTTCTTC
. | . | TRBJ1-4 | TRBV7-9 | CASSLSNRRHEKLFF | TGTGCCAGCAGCTTATCGAACAGGAGGCATGAAAAACTGTTTTTT
. | TRBD2 | TRBJ2-1 | TRBV19 | CASSIASSGSSYNEQFF | TGTGCCAGTAGTATAGCGAGTAGCGGGAGCTCCTACAATGAGCAGTTCTTC
. | . | TRBJ1-2 | TRBV28 | CASRAHYGYTF | TGTGCCAGCAGGGCCCACTATGGCTACACCTTC
. | . | TRBJ1-3 | TRBV4-3 | CASSQGPIGGRNTIYF | TGCGCCAGCAGCCAAGGCCCCATAGGCGGTCGCAACACCATATATTTT
. | TRBD1 | TRBJ2-7 | TRBV7-9 | CASTLGLDRGYEQYF | TGTGCCAGCACCCTAGGGTTGGACAGGGGCTACGAGCAGTACTTC
. | TRBD2 | TRBJ2-3 | TRBV7-8 | CASSLGASGSDTQYF | TGTGCCAGCAGCTTAGGAGCTAGCGGATCAGATACGCAGTATTTT
few | . | TRBJ1-3 | TRBV5-1 | CASRNGIYSGNTIYF | TGCGCCAGCAGGAACGGAATTTACTCTGGAAACACCATATATTTT
. | TRBD1 | TRBJ2-7 | TRBV5-1 | CASSLEGAPTSYEQYF | TGCGCCAGCAGCTTGGAGGGGGCACCGACCTCCTACGAGCAGTACTTC
. | TRBD1 | TRBJ1-1 | TRBV5-1 | CASSASGTVNTEAFF | TGCGCCAGCAGCGCCTCCGGGACAGTGAACACTGAAGCTTTCTTT
. | . | TRBJ1-5 | TRBV7-8 | CASSLGSGDNQPQHF | TGTGCCAGCAGCTTAGGTTCAGGGGACAATCAGCCCCAGCATTTT
. | TRBD1 | TRBJ1-4 | TRBV5-5 | CASRAGGNEKLFF | TGTGCCAGCCGGGCAGGGGGGAATGAAAAACTGTTTTTT
. | . | TRBJ1-1 | TRBV25-1 | CASSSRPWGVTEAFF | TGTGCCAGCAGTTCCCGTCCGTGGGGGGTCACTGAAGCTTTCTTT
. | TRBD1 | TRBJ1-2 | TRBV5-1 | CASSSTGQGYGYTF | TGCGCCAGCAGCTCGACAGGGCAGGGCTATGGCTACACCTTC
. | . | TRBJ1-2 | TRBV5-4 | CASSFDTSRGYTF | TGTGCCAGCAGTTTTGACACCTCGCGGGGCTACACCTTC
. | TRBD1 | TRBJ2-1 | TRBV18 | CASSPEDREWKFF | TGTGCCAGCTCACCTGAGGACAGGGAGTGGAAGTTCTTC
. | TRBD2 | TRBJ2-3 | TRBV4-3 | CASKSGTSVGTQYF | TGCGCCAGCAAATCAGGGACTAGCGTAGGGACGCAGTATTTT
. | . | TRBJ1-6 | TRBV5-1 | CASNRDGGNFSPLHF | TGCGCCAGCAATCGAGACGGGGGCAATTTTTCACCCCTCCACTTT
few | . | TRBJ1-5 | TRBV19 | CASTERAFSNQPQHF | TGTGCCAGTACGGAGAGGGCATTTAGCAATCAGCCCCAGCATTTT
. | . | TRBJ2-7 | TRBV19 | CASSITSGSRSSYEQYF | TGTGCCAGTAGTATTACCTCGGGGAGTCGGAGCTCCTACGAGCAGTACTTC
. | . | TRBJ2-3 | TRBV9 | CASSVGGRNLGTQYF | TGTGCCAGCAGCGTCGGGGGCCGAAATTTGGGTACGCAGTATTTT
. | TRBD2 | TRBJ2-3 | TRBV25-1 | CASSVVAGVLGTDTQYF | TGTGCCAGCAGTGTGGTAGCGGGAGTTTTAGGAACAGATACGCAGTATTTT